Here is one T cell receptor (beta chain) with its context. This clone has only a few counts. Its binding antigen is unknown. Within one base of it there is no much larger clone, and no base qualities were kept. The CDR3 regions of human TCRbeta chains were subjected to immunosequencing. The authors processed their data as follows. TCRs in the repertoires were matched against a reference library of SARS-CoV-2-specific TCRs that had been generated with the MIRA antigen-specificity platform. Breadth was defined as the fraction of unique TCRs that were SARS-CoV-2-associated, and depth was defined as the fraction of total T cells that were SARS-CoV-2-associated. Using the MIRA data, each spike-specific TCR was mapped to the spike region that the TCR reacts to and placed in a CD4 or CD8 class. Log10-transformed breadth and depth values were compared by one-way ANOVA with Sidak's multiple comparisons tests. Imported from immuneACCESS, the table was reduced by TCRdb to in-frame sequences with V and J called. These copies leave out some clones; in studies compared against another copy, an unresolved V gene accounts for under half, and the cause of the remainder is not known. V and J calls and clone size are as listed in that table; D and trimming were resolved from the DNA. Within this sample are tens of thousands of clones, with approximately 86% of them counted one time only. The biggest ten clones account for around 6.5% of the sample.

This specimen belongs to a study of T cell responses to AZD1222 COVID-19 vaccine (dated by TCRdb to the early 2020s). Context from the whole study: AZD1222 recipients with second doses at about 4 weeks or about 12 weeks were pooled, because spike-specific TCR depth and breadth did not differ between schedules. TCR sequencing covered 233 trial participants: 200 to 220 given two doses of AZD1222 and about 26 given two doses of MenACWY control vaccine. Trial participants were enrolled by age into 18-55, 56-69 and 70-plus year subgroups, with approximately 150, 28 and 58 TCR-sequenced participants respectively. On the study overall, not on this receptor specifically: Participants were mostly white British, with more females than males. The authors suggested clonal diversity may have been underestimated. Nearly half of unique spike-specific TCRs reportedly recognized epitopes outside regions mutated in the B.1.351 and B.1.1.7 variants. Because no samples from the day 14 peak response were available, repertoires could be characterized only after the peak T cell response. Vaccine-associated CD4 TCRs spanned the whole spike protein, with dominant responses in regions 160-218 and 743-854. In the small 56-69-year group, the increase in depth fell short of significance, most likely because of low power. A significant rise in spike-specific TCR breadth and depth was observed after two AZD1222 doses relative to day 0 and relative to MenACWY recipients. Conclusions about previously exposed vaccinees are limited, since just 6 or 7 AZD1222 recipients were seropositive for SARS-CoV-2 at baseline.

The time point label of this sample denotes: baseline before first vaccination. The vaccinee samples were drawn from two UK trials, COV001 and COV002, one of which was a single-blind randomized controlled phase 2/3 trial testing AZD1222 (ChAdOx1 nCoV-19) in healthy adults. For TCRbeta chain sequencing, PBMC samples were collected from trial participants at day 0 and at day 28 after the second dose. The germline V gene encodes CDR1 SGHVS and CDR2 FQNEAQ. Relative to germline, V is 2 bases shorter and J is 2 bases shorter, with 22 bases between their ends. The CDR3 starts with the cysteine, ends with the phenylalanine, and has 19 residues. This entry keeps only the CDR3 DNA: 57 bases, framed from base 1.

This chain joins TRBV7-8 to TRBJ2-4; the D element could tentatively be TRBD1 or TRBD2, as 5 bases agree for each. This receptor was identified in an adult in good health. Specimen: peripheral blood, collected on day 0 of AZD1222 vaccination. The DNA sequence follows: TGTGCCAGCAGCTTATTCGGCCTGGTTAGGGACGGGACCAAAAACATTCAGTACTTC. It encodes CASSLFGLVRDGTKNIQYF.